This paragraph reports one T cell receptor (beta chain). This entry is derived from a study of blood T cell repertoires in COVID-19. Study details: Researchers got acute and convalescent COVID-19 samples from the United States, Italy and Spain. The analysed material was cDNA or gDNA that came from T cells, B-cell-depleted T cells, or PBMCs.

CDR1 SGHTA and CDR2 FQGNSA come from the germline V gene. J gave up 0 bases and V 5 bases, and 7 bases lay outside the gene matches. The CDR3 sequence is 16 residues long. Original processing notes: Amplification of reference gene primers was used by the study to estimate nucleated cell counts. TCRdb keeps only in-frame clones here, not all; method: immunoSEQ multiplex PCR. For V, J and clone size, that table is used; D and trimming come from the DNA. The sample lists roughly 250,000 clones; approximately 90% were seen once. V and J are TRBV7-2 and TRBJ1-3; 7 nucleotides match TRBD1. The specimen was peripheral blood. The TCR was taken from a middle-aged woman with acute or convalescent COVID-19. Written as DNA, the CDR3 is TGTGCCAGCAGCCCCGGGACAGCATACTCTGGAAACACCATATATTTT. It yields the protein CASSPGTAYSGNTIYF.